The 13 T cell receptor beta chains below come from one sample, sequenced in a study of T cells in Graves' hyperthyroidism and ophthalmopathy. Amplified TCR beta CDR3 regions derived from RNA transcripts. The TCR CDR3 was amplified in a first-round RT-PCR using the HTBI primer set. One entry per CDR3 protein, called by TCRdb with MiXCR from the multiplex PCR reads. The sample shows around 760,000 distinct CDR3 sequences, approximately 36% of them seen only once. Sequencing used blood. Receptor source: a middle-aged woman with Graves' hyperthyroidism.

This clonotype was counted at least ten times. J is TRBJ2-7 and V is TRBV14; D unclear. V was trimmed by 3 bases and J by 4 bases, leaving 4 bases between them. The CDR3 runs 11 residues. Germline assignment: CDR1 SGHDN and CDR2 FVKESK. CDR3 sequence: CASSHAYEQYF. Here the CDR3 DNA reads TGTGCCAGCAGCCATGCTTACGAGCAGTACTTC. The full variable domain, completed using reference TRBV14 and TRBJ2-7, is EAGVTQFPSHSVIEKGQTVTLRCDPISGHDNLYWYRRVMGKEIKFLLHFVKESKQDESGMPNNRFLAERTGGTYSTLKVQPAELEDSGVYFCASSHAYEQYFGPGTRLTVT.

Worth noting for this clonotype: Mismatch with germline at one junction end may stem from a read error. V gene TRBV11-2 combines with J gene TRBJ1-6; tentative D call: TRBD1 (6 bases). The CDR3 runs 16 residues. The germline V gene encodes CDR1 SGHAT and CDR2 FQNNGV. The CDR3 sequence: CASSQAGESYNSPLHF. The CDR3 nucleotides are TGCGCCAGCAGCCAGGCAGGGGAGTCCTATAATTCACCCCTCCACTTT.

The CDR3 is CASSQDWVSYEQYF. CDR3 bases: TGCGCCAGCAGCCAAGATTGGGTCTCCTACGAGCAGTACTTC. The V call is TRBV4-3, the J call TRBJ2-7; D call uncertain. Trimming took off 0 bases at V and 0 bases at J, with 6 bases between the two ends. CDR1 LGHNA and CDR2 YSLEER come from the germline V gene. The length of the CDR3 is 14 residues.

V is TRBV14 and J is TRBJ2-5; D gene ambiguous. The germline V and J ends were trimmed by 2 bases and 4 bases, with 17 bases remaining between them. The V gene's germline CDR1 is SGHDN and CDR2 FVKESK. This CDR3 contains 16 residues. CDR3 DNA: TGTGCCAGCAGCCAACGGCCTTCGGCCTTGGGAGAGACCCAGTACTTC. The encoded protein is CASSQRPSALGETQYF.

V and J are TRBV10-3 and TRBJ2-7; D is possibly TRBD1 (6 bases). CDR3 length: 13 amino acids. Trimming pared 6 bases from V and 3 bases from J, leaving 12 bases between. CDR1 is ENHRY and CDR2 is SYGVKD in the germline V gene. CDR3 sequence (DNA): TGTGCCATCAGCAATGACAGGAACTACGAGCAGTACTTC. This sequence encodes CAISNDRNYEQYF.

Points on this clonotype: A much larger clone lies a single base off, so this may be a read error. The rearrangement links TRBV19 to TRBJ1-2, with TRBD1 matching 9 bases. Germline lookup yields CDR1 LNHDA and CDR2 SQIVND (reference sequence). There are 15 residues in the CDR3. The CDR3 sequence is CASSRKGQGDYGHTF. The CDR3 nucleotides read TGTGCCAGTAGTCGAAAGGGACAGGGAGACTATGGCCACACCTTC.

The CDR3 coding sequence is TGTGCCAGCAGCTTTATCGGGCGAGACTACGAGCAGTACTTC. Protein product: CASSFIGRDYEQYF. V usage is TRBV7-2 and J usage is TRBJ2-7, with D hard to call. Trimming cost V 3 bases and J 3 bases, with 12 bases left between them. Germline CDR1 is SGHTA and CDR2 is FQGNSA. The CDR3 length is 14 residues.

Notes on this clonotype: One base away lies a much larger clone, so this may be a sequencing read error. This sequence joins TRBV19 and TRBJ1-1; 7 positions match TRBD1. CDR3 length: 14 amino acids. Germline values: CDR1 LNHDA, CDR2 SQIVND (reference sequence). Written as DNA, the CDR3 is TGTGCCAGTAGCGGACAGGTTTCGAACGCTGAAGCTTTCTTT. Translated, it gives CASSGQVSNAEAFF. Supplemented by reference TRBV19 and TRBJ1-1, the full variable domain reads DGGITQSPKYLFRKEGQNVTLSCEQNLNHDAMYWYRQDPGQGLRLIYYSQIVNDFQKGDIAEGYSVSREKKESFPLTVTSAQKNPTAFYLCASSGQVSNAEAFFGQGTRLTVV.

The chain uses TRBV12-3 or TRBV12-4 and TRBJ1-2; possibly TRBD1 for D (6 bases). The V and J ends lost 6 bases and 6 bases respectively, with 14 bases between them. This CDR3 spans 13 amino acids. CDR3 DNA: TGTGCCAGCAGCCCCGTGGGGGGGCATGGCTACACCTTC. This encodes CASSPVGGHGYTF.

CDR3 sequence reads: CASSLVEGGLQHF. The CDR3 nucleotides read TGTGCCAGCAGCTTAGTAGAGGGGGGGCTCCAGCATTTT. V is TRBV7-8 and J is TRBJ1-5, with a tentative D call TRBD1 (6 bases). The V end lost 1 base, the J end lost 12 bases, and 13 bases lay between the germline ends. Germline values: CDR1 SGHVS, CDR2 FQNEAQ. This CDR3 region has 13 residues.

This clonotype was detected only a few times. The V and J genes are TRBV7-2 and TRBJ2-7, with D tentatively TRBD1 (5 bases). The CDR3 consists of 13 residues. Deletions cut 3 bases from V and 7 bases from J, with 13 bases between. CDR1 SGHTA and CDR2 FQGNSA come from the germline V gene. The CDR3 reads CASSFGQMIEQYF. The CDR3 DNA reads TGTGCCAGCAGCTTTGGACAAATGATAGAGCAGTACTTC.

In its sample, this clonotype was seen a few times. The chain combines TRBV6-2 or TRBV6-3 with TRBJ1-5, with a tentative D call TRBD1 (5 bases). With 5 bases removed from V and 3 bases from J, the gap between germline ends came to 14 bases. Germline V CDR1 and CDR2: MNHEY, SVGEGT. The CDR3 sequence is 15 residues long. The CDR3 DNA sequence: TGTGCCAGCAGTCGAGGATGGGGGGACAATCAGCCCCAGCATTTT. Protein product: CASSRGWGDNQPQHF.

This clonotype was observed at least ten times. The V gene is TRBV13, the J gene TRBJ1-1, with a tentative D call TRBD1 (6 bases). V was shortened by 1 base and J by 2 bases, with 14 bases between the two germline ends. The CDR3 spans 16 residues. The germline gives CDR1 PRHDT, CDR2 FYEKMQ (reference sequence). The CDR3 region is CASSLAVRDNNTEAFF. CDR3 nucleotide sequence: TGTGCCAGCAGCTTAGCCGTCAGGGACAACAACACTGAAGCTTTCTTT.